Following are 18 T cell receptor beta chains from one sample sequenced in a study of identical twins. TCRdb independently ran MiXCR on the 5' RACE reads; one entry per CDR3 protein. Of about 260,000 distinct CDR3 sequences listed, around 7% are singletons. The sample also formed part of further work on yellow fever vaccine responses in identical twins.

Material: memory (CD45RO+) T cells sorted from blood. The receptors originated from a woman between 18 and 30 years old in good health.

This clonotype was counted a few times. This rearrangement joins TRBV5-1 to TRBJ2-2; TRBD1 might be the D (6 bases). The CDR3 runs 16 residues. Trimming took 4 bases from V and 0 from J, leaving 13 bases between them. In germline, CDR1 is SGHRS, CDR2 YFSETQ. CDR3 sequence reads: CASSPGQTTNTGELFF. CDR3 sequence (DNA): TGCGCCAGCAGCCCTGGACAGACCACGAACACCGGGGAGCTGTTTTTT.

This clonotype was detected only a few times. The chain carries TRBV20-1 and TRBJ1-1; D gene uncertain. In germline, CDR1 is DFQATT, CDR2 SNEGSKA (reference sequence). Trimming stripped 2 bases from V and 0 bases from J, with 4 bases between. There are 12 residues in the CDR3. CDR3 nucleotide sequence: TGCAGTGCTAGATCACTGAACACTGAAGCTTTCTTT. Protein product: CSARSLNTEAFF.

The chain uses TRBV11-2 and TRBJ2-6; D possibly corresponds to TRBD2 (6 bases). Looked up from germline, CDR1 is SGHAT and CDR2 is FQNNGV. V lost 5 bases to trimming and J lost 0 bases, with 17 bases between them. CDR3 length: 18 residues. CDR3 DNA sequence: TGTGCCAGCAGCCCAAAGGGACTGGGAAGCTCTGGGGCCAACGTCCTGACTTTC. Residues: CASSPKGLGSSGANVLTF.

This clonotype was found a few times. CDR3 bases: TGTGCCAGCAGCCCCTCACCCCCAGATACGCAGTATTTT. It translates to CASSPSPPDTQYF. The chain uses TRBV7-9 and TRBJ2-3; D gene unclear. The V end was cut by 5 bases, the J end by 4 bases, with 10 bases between. Germline V gene data show CDR1 as SEHNR and CDR2 as FQNEAQ (reference sequence). The CDR3 is made up of 13 amino acids.

This clonotype was counted only a few times. V usage is TRBV19 and J usage is TRBJ2-5; 10 positions match TRBD1. The V and J ends lost 6 bases and 3 bases, in that order; junction bases with no gene match: 7. Per germline, CDR1 LNHDA and CDR2 SQIVND (reference sequence). There are 15 residues in the CDR3. The CDR3 coding sequence is TGTGCCAGTAGCTCCAGACAGGGGGCTAAAGAGACCCAGTACTTC. Translated: CASSSRQGAKETQYF.

There are many counts of this clonotype. This chain connects TRBV12-3 or TRBV12-4 to TRBJ2-5, with D unclear. The CDR3 consists of 12 residues. Trimming cost V 3 bases and J 6 bases, with 8 bases left between them. The CDR3 nucleotides are TGTGCCAGCAGTTTTGGCAGGAAGACCCAGTACTTC. It codes for CASSFGRKTQYF.

There are a few counts of this clonotype. The chain combines TRBV4-1 with TRBJ1-3; D is uncertain. The CDR3 is made up of 15 amino acids. Germline V CDR1 and CDR2: MGHRA, YSYEKL. Trimming took 0 bases from V and 2 from J, leaving 8 bases between them. CDR3 bases: TGCGCCAGCAGCCAAGATCAAGGGACTGGAAACACCATATATTTT. Its protein product is CASSQDQGTGNTIYF.

This clonotype has more than one count but fewer than ten. The CDR3 DNA reads TGTGCCACCAGCAGAGATAGGGTCCGGGGGCACACAGATACGCAGTATTTT. It specifies CATSRDRVRGHTDTQYF. The chain couples TRBV15 to TRBJ2-3; D may match TRBD1 or TRBD2 (6 bases each). In germline, CDR1 is LNHNV, CDR2 YYDKDF (reference sequence). This CDR3 is built from 17 residues. V was cut by 0 bases and J by 2 bases, with 15 bases left in between.

In its sample, this clonotype was seen a few times. V and J are TRBV12-5 and TRBJ2-2; possibly TRBD1 for D (5 bases). Germline V gene sequence: CDR1 LGHNT, CDR2 FRNRAP. CDR3 size: 14 residues. V lost 8 bases and J lost 1, with 11 bases in between. The CDR3, as DNA: TGTGCTAGTTATCGCAGGGAGAACACCGGGGAGCTGTTTTTT. It specifies CASYRRENTGELFF.

The J gene is TRBJ1-2, the V gene TRBV2, with 7 bases lining up with TRBD1. CDR3 size: 13 residues. Germline V gives CDR1 SNHLY, CDR2 FYNNEI. V shed 8 bases and J 6 bases; nucleotides not matched to a gene: 9. Here the CDR3 DNA reads TGTGCCAGCGGAAGCACACAGGGGAATGGCTACACCTTC. Residues: CASGSTQGNGYTF.

About this clonotype itself: An end of the junction does not agree with germline; a read error may underlie this. This rearrangement joins TRBV10-3 to TRBJ2-5; 7 bases line up with TRBD1. Germline-derived CDR1 and CDR2 are ENHRY and SYGVKD. This CDR3 spans 16 amino acids. In DNA, the CDR3 is TGTGCCATCTGTGAGACAAAACAGGGGCTGGAAGAGACCCAGTACTTC. It encodes CAICETKQGLEETQYF.

This clonotype came up many times. CDR3 DNA sequence: TGTGCCAGCAGCGGATTAGAAGAGACCCAGTACTTC. Residues: CASSGLEETQYF. This chain uses TRBV5-6 with TRBJ2-5; D not resolved. Germline V gives CDR1 SGHDT, CDR2 YYEEEE. The CDR3 extends over 12 amino acids. The V end lost 4 bases, the J end lost 3 bases, and 7 bases lay between the germline ends.

This rearrangement joins TRBV7-9 to TRBJ2-5, with TRBD1 matching over 8 bases. CDR3 length equals 16 residues. Looked up from germline, CDR1 is SEHNR and CDR2 is FQNEAQ (reference sequence). With 5 bases clipped from V and 0 bases from J, the junction kept 8 bases outside the gene matches. This chain's CDR3 is CASSRIPGQDQETQYF. CDR3 in DNA: TGTGCCAGCAGCCGCATACCGGGACAGGACCAAGAGACCCAGTACTTC. Supplemented by reference TRBV7-9 and TRBJ2-5, the full variable domain reads DTGVSQNPRHKITKRGQNVTFRCDPISEHNRLYWYRQTLGQGPEFLTYFQNEAQLEKSRLLSDRFSAERPKGSFSTLEIQRTEQGDSAMYLCASSRIPGQDQETQYFGPGTRLLVL.

This clonotype was seen at least ten times. The CDR3 protein is CAISDVPTGELFF. The DNA of the CDR3 is TGTGCCATCAGTGACGTTCCAACCGGGGAGCTGTTTTTT. V usage is TRBV10-3 and J usage is TRBJ2-2; no definite D call. Germline V gene sequence: CDR1 ENHRY, CDR2 SYGVKD. V was cut by 3 bases and J by 5 bases, with 7 bases left in between. The length of the CDR3 is 13 residues.

This clonotype was detected ten times or more. The V call is TRBV29-1, the J call TRBJ2-5, with 8 positions matching TRBD1. Germline CDR1 is SQVTM and CDR2 is ANQGSEA. V shed 6 bases and J 7 bases; nucleotides not matched to a gene: 10. The CDR3 runs to 13 residues. This CDR3 is CSVTTGGVGTQYF. The CDR3 DNA reads as TGCAGCGTCACAACAGGGGGTGTGGGGACCCAGTACTTC. Filled out from reference TRBV29-1 and TRBJ2-5, the complete variable domain reads SAVISQKPSRDICQRGTSLTIQCQVDSQVTMMFWYRQQPGQSLTLIATANQGSEATYESGFVIDKFPISRPNLTFSTLTVSNMSPEDSSIYLCSVTTGGVGTQYFGPGTRLLVL.

This clonotype was observed a handful of times. This chain connects TRBV20-1 to TRBJ2-7; TRBD2 aligns across 12 bases. The CDR3 totals 16 residues. Germline V gives CDR1 DFQATT, CDR2 SNEGSKA (reference sequence). V was pared by 2 bases and J by 2 bases, with 7 bases of the junction left unmatched. The CDR3 sequence: CSARSSGRAKTYEQYF. The CDR3 DNA is TGCAGTGCTAGATCTAGCGGGAGGGCCAAAACCTACGAGCAGTACTTC.

This clonotype was recorded many times. The genes are TRBV12-3 or TRBV12-4 and TRBJ2-5; a weak D match, TRBD2 (5 bases). This CDR3 has 13 amino acids. Between the trimmed V and J ends, which lost 3 bases and 3 bases, there was a span of 8 bases. The CDR3 protein is CASSLRREETQYF. As DNA, the CDR3 is TGTGCCAGCAGTTTGCGGCGGGAAGAGACCCAGTACTTC.

This clonotype has a count of ten or more. The V and J genes are TRBV12-3 or TRBV12-4 and TRBJ1-1; D gene uncertain. Trimming took off 5 bases at V and 0 bases at J, with 7 bases between the two ends. The CDR3 has 13 residues. CDR3 in DNA: TGTGCCAGCAGTCCACTCATGAACACTGAAGCTTTCTTT. Translated: CASSPLMNTEAFF.